This T cell receptor beta chain was sequenced for a study of blood T cells in healthy people across ages. Next came a second PCR, run for about 6 to 11 cycles, which used a sample-barcoded 5' primer along with a J-beta primer mix. MiXCR was run by TCRdb on the 5' RACE reads, yielding one entry per CDR3 protein. Of about 1,400,000 distinct CDR3 sequences in the sample, almost 60% were seen once. Trimming took off 6 bases at V and 0 bases at J, with 15 bases between the two ends. This CDR3 has 15 amino acids. Germline CDR1 is SGHRS and CDR2 is YFSETQ. This TCR derives from a man aged 18 to 35 in good health. The sample comprised blood. The chain employs TRBV5-1 and TRBJ1-1; TRBD1 might be the D (6 bases). In nucleotides, the CDR3 is TGCGCCAGCACCCCGGTTGGGGGGCTGAACACTGAAGCTTTCTTT. Translated, it gives CASTPVGGLNTEAFF. Supplemented by reference TRBV5-1 and TRBJ1-1, the full variable domain reads KAGVTQTPRYLIKTRGQQVTLSCSPISGHRSVSWYQQTPGQGLQFLFEYFSETQRNKGNFPGRFSGRQFSNSRSEMNVSTLELGDSALYLCASTPVGGLNTEAFFGQGTRLTVV.